This T cell receptor (beta chain) was captured by sequencing in a study of blood T cell repertoires in COVID-19. At the level of the study: In each case, the material was cDNA or gDNA derived from T cells, B-cell-depleted T cells, or PBMCs.

TCRdb keeps only in-frame clones here, not all; method: immunoSEQ multiplex PCR. The profile covers 350,000 or so clones, with around nine tenths appearing a single time and around 4% taken by the ten largest. Sequenced input: peripheral blood. The source is an older woman with COVID-19, enrolled during active disease.

The CDR3 loop is CASRPRVGNTEAFF. The CDR3 nucleotides are TGCGCCAGCAGACCCCGGGTGGGGAACACTGAAGCTTTCTTT. This chain connects TRBV10-1 to TRBJ1-1; D ambiguous. V was trimmed by 6 bases and J by 1 base, leaving 12 bases between them. Germline V gives CDR1 WNHNN, CDR2 SYGVQD (reference sequence). This CDR3 is 14 amino acids long.